Listed below are T cell receptor beta chains from one sample, sequenced in a study of blood T cell repertoires in COVID-19. Using immunoSEQ multiplex PCR, the repertoire was profiled, and TCRdb retains in-frame clones only, with some absent. The sample records approximately 260,000 clones, more than 70% being singletons. Input material: peripheral blood. The source of these receptors is a woman in her thirties or forties who had recovered from COVID-19. CDR3s include the opening cysteine and the closing phenylalanine or tryptophan. A D gene is named only where the DNA matches it firmly. Clone size appears in some rows only: once, few, many, or a class for an expanded clone.

CDR3 length | J gene | V gene | D gene | clone size | CDR3 protein | CDR3 DNA
15 | TRBJ2-1 | TRBV19 | TRBD1 | . | CASTSTGTGGNEQFF | TGTGCCAGTACCTCGACCGGGACAGGCGGAAATGAGCAGTTCTTC
13 | TRBJ2-1 | TRBV30 | . | few | CASQESSYNEQFF | TGTGCCTCCCAAGAGAGCTCCTACAATGAGCAGTTCTTC
18 | TRBJ2-1 | TRBV7-2 | TRBD2 | . | CASSQELPGRGGRNEQFF | TGTGCCAGCAGCCAAGAACTACCCGGGCGGGGGGGGAGGAATGAGCAGTTCTTC
15 | TRBJ1-6 | TRBV7-2 | . | . | CASSFSGQGGSPLHF | TGTGCCAGCAGCTTCTCTGGACAAGGGGGTTCACCCCTCCACTTT
15 | TRBJ2-7 | TRBV28 | TRBD1 | . | CASSSQRDRNYEQYF | TGTGCCAGCAGTTCACAACGGGACAGAAATTACGAGCAGTACTTC
12 | TRBJ2-7 | TRBV28 | TRBD1 | . | CASSGYPTGQDF | TGTGCCAGCAGTGGTTACCCGACAGGGCAGGACTTC
15 | TRBJ2-7 | TRBV4-3 | TRBD1 | . | CASSRTGTGTYEQYF | TGCGCCAGCAGCCGAACCGGGACAGGTACCTACGAGCAGTACTTC
16 | TRBJ2-2 | TRBV6-2/TRBV6-3 | . | . | CASSYPRRSNTGELFF | TGTGCCAGCAGTTACCCCCGGAGATCGAACACCGGGGAGCTGTTTTTT
19 | TRBJ2-5 | TRBV6-2/TRBV6-3 | TRBD2 | once | CASSLDSGLAGVDQETQYF | TGTGCCAGCAGTTTAGACTCGGGACTAGCGGGAGTAGACCAAGAGACCCAGTACTTC
14 | TRBJ1-1 | TRBV7-9 | TRBD1 | . | CASSFVQGASEAFF | TGTGCCAGCAGCTTTGTACAGGGGGCTTCTGAAGCTTTCTTT
16 | TRBJ2-7 | TRBV7-8 | . | . | CASRFSPLDISYEQYF | TGTGCCAGCAGATTTAGTCCTTTGGACATATCCTACGAGCAGTACTTC
18 | TRBJ2-5 | TRBV4-2 | . | . | CASSPGEGRGVTQETQYF | TGTGCCAGCAGCCCCGGAGAGGGGCGGGGCGTAACCCAAGAGACCCAGTACTTC
13 | TRBJ2-1 | TRBV7-8 | . | . | CASSFVGPNEQFF | TGTGCCAGCAGCTTTGTCGGTCCCAATGAGCAGTTCTTC
16 | TRBJ1-4 | TRBV2 | . | . | CASRNGKYATNEKLFF | TGTGCCAGCAGGAACGGGAAATATGCAACTAATGAAAAACTGTTTTTT
14 | TRBJ1-2 | TRBV25-1 | . | . | CASSERQDPNGYTF | TGTGCCAGCAGCGAAAGACAGGACCCGAATGGCTACACCTTC
15 | TRBJ1-6 | TRBV7-8 | TRBD1 | . | CASSDRGQYNSPLHF | TGTGCCAGCAGCGACCGGGGACAGTATAATTCACCCCTCCACTTT
19 | TRBJ2-3 | TRBV7-3 | TRBD2 | once | CASSLFGLAGGYNTDTQYF | TGTGCCAGCAGCTTATTTGGGCTAGCGGGGGGATACAACACAGATACGCAGTATTTT
16 | TRBJ2-7 | TRBV18 | . | . | CASSPNRGGSSYEQYF | TGTGCCAGCTCACCAAATCGCGGAGGCAGCTCCTACGAGCAGTACTTC